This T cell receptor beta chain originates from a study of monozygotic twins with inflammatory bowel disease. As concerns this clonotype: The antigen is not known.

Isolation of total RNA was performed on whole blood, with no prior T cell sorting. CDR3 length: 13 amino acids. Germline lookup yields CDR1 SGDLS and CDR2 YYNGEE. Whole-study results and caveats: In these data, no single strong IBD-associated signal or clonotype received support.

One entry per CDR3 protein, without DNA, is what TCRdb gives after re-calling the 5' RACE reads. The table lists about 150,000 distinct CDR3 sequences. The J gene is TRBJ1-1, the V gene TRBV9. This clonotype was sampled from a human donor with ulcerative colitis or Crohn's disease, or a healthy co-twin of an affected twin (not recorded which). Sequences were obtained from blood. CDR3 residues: CASSVEEGTEAFF.